Shown below are 30 T cell receptor beta chains from a single sample sequenced in a study of blood T cell repertoires in COVID-19. This table comes from immunoSEQ multiplex PCR, and its TCRdb copy is limited to in-frame clones, with some not included. The sample has 160,000 or so clones; around 85% are singletons. The sequenced material came from PBMCs or T cells enriched from blood (not recorded which). The receptors were sampled from a woman in her thirties or forties with acute COVID-19.

The V and J genes are TRBV3-1 (or the pseudogene TRBV3-2) and TRBJ2-1; D unclear. The ends were cut back, 1 base at V and 0 bases at J, with 7 bases in the middle. CDR3 length: 15 residues. Germline CDR1 and CDR2: LGHDT and YNNKEL (reference sequence). The DNA of the CDR3 is TGTGCCAGCAGCCAAGGGTCGGGCTCCTACAATGAGCAGTTCTTC. Its protein product is CASSQGSGSYNEQFF.

The genes are TRBV7-9 and TRBJ1-4; D may be TRBD1 (5 bases). Trimming took 2 bases from V and 7 from J, leaving 11 bases between them. The germline V gene encodes CDR1 SEHNR and CDR2 FQNEAQ (reference sequence). The CDR3 spans 14 residues. CDR3: CASSLTGGGEKLFF. DNA for the CDR3: TGTGCCAGCAGCTTAACGGGGGGAGGTGAAAAACTGTTTTTT.

The rearrangement uses TRBV7-2 and TRBJ1-2; TRBD1 is a possible D gene (6 bases). This CDR3 spans 17 amino acids. V was trimmed by 0 bases and J by 1 base, leaving 15 bases between them. Germline V lookup: CDR1 SGHTA, CDR2 FQGNSA. This chain's CDR3 is CASSLAAGAGGNYGYTF. CDR3 in DNA: TGTGCCAGCAGCTTAGCGGCGGGGGCTGGCGGTAACTATGGCTACACCTTC.

This chain uses TRBV6-6 with TRBJ1-2, with TRBD1 matching 7 bases. Per germline, CDR1 MNHNY and CDR2 SVGAGI (reference sequence). The CDR3 spans 14 residues. J lost 7 bases, V lost 4 bases, and 9 bases had no gene match. The CDR3 protein is CASSLPTGMLGYTF. The CDR3 DNA is TGTGCCAGCAGTTTGCCGACAGGGATGCTTGGCTACACCTTC.

This clone was found once. V gene TRBV5-1 combines with J gene TRBJ2-3, with 9 bases identical to TRBD1. Germline loops: CDR1 SGHRS, CDR2 YFSETQ. J gave up 0 bases and V 6 bases, and 5 bases lay outside the gene matches. This CDR3 contains 15 residues. The CDR3 bases are TGCGCCAGCACCACAGGGGGCCATAGCACAGATACGCAGTATTTT. It yields the protein CASTTGGHSTDTQYF.

The rearrangement links TRBV7-9 to TRBJ2-5; 9 positions agree with TRBD2. The CDR3 loop spans 16 amino acids. V lost 3 bases to trimming and J lost 1 base; unmatched junction nucleotides: 6. Germline CDR1 reads SEHNR; CDR2 reads FQNEAQ (reference sequence). CDR3 residues: CASSFSGRYLQETQYF. The DNA for the CDR3 is TGTGCCAGCAGCTTCAGCGGGAGGTACCTCCAAGAGACCCAGTACTTC.

This clone was recorded once. The chain carries TRBV27 and TRBJ2-1, with a weak D call TRBD1 (5 bases). The V end was cut by 5 bases, the J end by 10 bases, with 18 bases between. The CDR3 loop spans 14 amino acids. The germline CDR1 and CDR2 sequences are MNHEY and SMNVEV (reference sequence). Here the CDR3 reads CASSIRRQFTEQFF. The CDR3 nucleotides read TGTGCCAGCAGTATAAGGAGACAGTTTACAGAGCAGTTCTTC.

V usage is TRBV5-1 and J usage is TRBJ2-7, with D possibly being TRBD1 (5 bases). The CDR3 runs to 14 residues. V lost 1 base to trimming and J lost 5 bases, with 13 bases between them. Germline-derived CDR1 and CDR2 are SGHRS and YFSETQ. Here the CDR3 reads CASSLKAGHNEQYF. DNA of the CDR3: TGCGCCAGCAGCTTGAAGGCAGGGCATAACGAGCAGTACTTC.

The chain is built from TRBV6-5 and TRBJ2-6, with a possible D match to TRBD1 (5 bases). The V and J ends lost 11 bases and 0 bases respectively, with 8 bases between them. Germline V gene data show CDR1 as MNHEY and CDR2 as SVGAGI. The CDR3 has 13 amino acids. This CDR3 reads CASRDSGANVLTF. In DNA, the CDR3 is TGTGCCTCCAGGGACTCTGGGGCCAACGTCCTGACTTTC.

The V and J genes are TRBV14 and TRBJ2-6; tentative D call: TRBD1 (6 bases). In germline, CDR1 is SGHDN, CDR2 FVKESK. CDR3 length: 16 residues. V was clipped by 4 bases and J by 2 bases, with 12 bases between them. DNA for the CDR3: TGTGCCAGCAGCCCTACAGGGTACGCTGGGGCCAACGTCCTGACTTTC. Translating gives CASSPTGYAGANVLTF.

Regarding this clone: Other DNA sequences in this sample translate to the same CDR3. The chain is built from TRBV3-1 (or the pseudogene TRBV3-2) and TRBJ1-2; 8 bases agree with TRBD1. The germline V gene has CDR1 LGHDT and CDR2 YNNKEL (reference sequence). The CDR3 has 15 residues. Trimming took 1 base from V and 1 from J; bases not matched to a gene: 2. The DNA of the CDR3 is TGTGCCAGCAGCCAAGCAGGACAGGGTAACTATGGCTACACCTTC. Translation: CASSQAGQGNYGYTF.

The chain links TRBV14 to TRBJ2-7, with TRBD1 matching 10 bases. J was trimmed by 3 bases and V by 4 bases; bases with no gene match: 6. Germline loops: CDR1 SGHDN, CDR2 FVKESK. The length of the CDR3 is 15 residues. CDR3 coding DNA: TGTGCCAGCAGCCCGGAGGACAGGGGGATCTACGAGCAGTACTTC. Its protein product is CASSPEDRGIYEQYF.

On this clone: Compared with germline, one end of the junction differs, possibly owing to a read error. The V gene is TRBV29-1, the J gene TRBJ2-7; D is undetermined. Germline values: CDR1 SQVTM, CDR2 ANQGSEA. The CDR3 contains 12 residues. The CDR3 region has the DNA TGCAACGTTGTACGGGTTGATCACGAGCAGTACTTC. It encodes CNVVRVDHEQYF.

This rearrangement joins TRBV10-3 to TRBJ2-5; D is possibly TRBD1 or TRBD2 (6 bases each). Germline V gene lookup returns CDR1 ENHRY and CDR2 SYGVKD. The CDR3 has 15 residues. The V end lost 6 bases, the J end lost 3 bases, and 17 bases lay between the germline ends. The CDR3 reads CAISEGEDGKETQYF. CDR3 coding DNA: TGTGCCATCAGCGAGGGGGAGGACGGGAAAGAGACCCAGTACTTC.

The rearrangement links TRBV5-5 to TRBJ1-4; D gene unclear. Germline CDR1 and CDR2: SGHKS and YYEKEE (reference sequence). Trimming pared 4 bases from V and 3 bases from J, leaving 13 bases between. CDR3 length equals 15 residues. CDR3 nucleotide sequence: TGTGCCAGCAGCCCCGAAGCCGAGGCTAATGAAAAACTGTTTTTT. This sequence encodes CASSPEAEANEKLFF.

This clone has just a few counts. The chain combines TRBV6-6 with TRBJ2-5; D is unresolved. The CDR3 contains 14 residues. Trimming removed 0 bases from V and 5 bases from J, with 10 bases in between. Germline-derived CDR1 and CDR2 are MNHNY and SVGAGI (reference sequence). CDR3 in amino acids: CASSYSTAVETQYF. CDR3 bases: TGTGCCAGCAGTTACTCGACTGCGGTGGAGACCCAGTACTTC.

This clone was seen more than once but under ten times. V and J are TRBV6-1 and TRBJ1-1; D gene unclear. There are 13 residues in the CDR3. CDR1 is MNHNS and CDR2 is SASEGT in the germline V gene. Trimming removed 2 bases at V and 3 bases at J, with 7 bases between. Here the CDR3 reads CASSEPPYTEAFF. For the CDR3, the DNA is TGTGCCAGCAGTGAACCTCCCTACACTGAAGCTTTCTTT.

The rearrangement links TRBV11-1 to TRBJ2-7, with 15 bases lining up with TRBD2. Germline V gene data show CDR1 as SGHAT and CDR2 as FQDESV (reference sequence). J was trimmed by 12 bases and V by 5 bases; bases with no gene match: 8. This CDR3 comprises 14 residues. Here the CDR3 reads CASSVPGLAGGLYF. Written as DNA, the CDR3 is TGTGCCAGCAGCGTCCCGGGACTAGCGGGAGGATTGTACTTC.

The J gene is TRBJ1-4, the V gene TRBV30; D not resolved. Looked up from germline, CDR1 is GTSNPN and CDR2 is SVGIG (reference sequence). CDR3 length: 15 amino acids. Trimming left V 2 bases short and J 8 bases short, with 18 bases between. The CDR3 coding sequence is TGTGCCTGGAGTATGACTAAGGGCGCAGGAGAAAAACTGTTTTTT. Translating gives CAWSMTKGAGEKLFF.

The chain is built from TRBV6-6 and TRBJ1-5, with a tentative D call TRBD1 (5 bases). V was pared by 5 bases and J by 0 bases, with 17 bases between. The CDR3 runs 17 residues. The germline CDR1 and CDR2 sequences are MNHNY and SVGAGI (reference sequence). The CDR3 is CASSPYRNPSSNQPQHF. CDR3 sequence (DNA): TGTGCCAGCAGTCCGTACAGGAACCCATCTAGCAATCAGCCCCAGCATTTT.

By its share, this clone is medium-sized. The rearrangement links TRBV25-1 to TRBJ2-1; the D gene is possibly TRBD2 (7 bases). The CDR3 totals 13 residues. Germline CDR1 reads MGHDK; CDR2 reads SYGVNS. Between the trimmed V and J ends, which lost 4 bases and 9 bases, there was a span of 13 bases. CDR3 sequence (DNA): TGTGCCAGCAGTGTAGGGGGGGAAGGTGAGCAGTTCTTC. Translation gives CASSVGGEGEQFF.

The gene calls are TRBV11-2 and TRBJ1-2; 7 nucleotides agree with TRBD1. CDR1 and CDR2 from the germline V gene are SGHAT and FQNNGV. The V and J ends lost 4 bases and 5 bases, in that order; junction bases with no gene match: 13. This CDR3 is 16 amino acids long. The CDR3 coding sequence is TGTGCCAGCAGCTCGGTTAGGGGGCCTTTTGGGTATGGCTACACCTTC. Translating gives CASSSVRGPFGYGYTF.

The rearrangement links TRBV24-1 to TRBJ2-2; 10 bases agree with TRBD1. V shed 8 bases, J shed 4 bases, and the junction held 3 bases outside the gene matches. This CDR3 is 14 amino acids long. The germline gives CDR1 KGHDR, CDR2 SFDVKD. CDR3 loop: CATTRTGGTGELFF. DNA of the CDR3: TGTGCCACCACTAGGACAGGGGGCACCGGGGAGCTGTTTTTT.

J is TRBJ2-7 and V is TRBV2, with D perhaps TRBD2 (5 bases). CDR1 and CDR2 from the germline V gene are SNHLY and FYNNEI. CDR3 length equals 11 residues. Trimming removed 11 bases from V and 9 bases from J, with 17 bases in between. The CDR3 nucleotides are TGTGCCGCCTCTTACCTTCGGGGGCAGTACGTC. This codes for CAASYLRGQYV.

The CDR3 DNA is TGTGCCAGCAGAACAAGACCAGGGGAAGGCACTGAAGCTTTCTTT. Amino acid sequence: CASRTRPGEGTEAFF. The V call is TRBV2, the J call TRBJ1-1; D is perhaps TRBD1 (6 bases). Deletions cut 6 bases from V and 4 bases from J, with 18 bases between. The length of the CDR3 is 15 residues. The germline V gene encodes CDR1 SNHLY and CDR2 FYNNEI.

The chain employs TRBV9 and TRBJ2-2, with D maybe TRBD2 (5 bases). V shed 4 bases and J shed 6 bases, with 16 bases lying between them. The CDR3 is 15 residues long. Germline values: CDR1 SGDLS, CDR2 YYNGEE. The CDR3 nucleotides read TGTGCCAGCAGCTCTCGGACTTTAAGTGCCGGGGAGCTGTTTTTT. As protein: CASSSRTLSAGELFF.

In this sample, this clone turned up a few times. The chain carries TRBV19 and TRBJ1-2; 8 bases are shared with TRBD1. Germline lookup yields CDR1 LNHDA and CDR2 SQIVND (reference sequence). This CDR3 has 15 residues. Trimming cost V 0 bases and J 7 bases; bases outside gene matches: 7. The CDR3 here is CASSIDRGRALGYTF. The CDR3 DNA reads TGTGCCAGTAGTATAGACAGGGGGCGCGCTCTTGGCTACACCTTC.

CDR3 sequence reads: CASSSVTGNQPQHF. CDR3 coding DNA: TGTGCCAGCAGTTCAGTGACAGGGAATCAGCCCCAGCATTTT. This chain connects TRBV27 to TRBJ1-5; 7 bases map to TRBD1. This CDR3 contains 14 residues. CDR1 is MNHEY and CDR2 is SMNVEV in the germline V gene (reference sequence). V was clipped by 4 bases and J by 4 bases; unmatched bases: 4.

The genes are TRBV3-1 (or the pseudogene TRBV3-2) and TRBJ2-1, with D possibly being TRBD1 (6 bases). The V gene's germline CDR1 is LGHDT and CDR2 YNNKEL (reference sequence). The CDR3 runs to 21 residues. Trimming took off 0 bases at V and 5 bases at J, with 29 bases between the two ends. DNA for the CDR3: TGTGCCAGCAGCCAAGAGTTCGGGACAAATCTTCTTGGAGCGGATCACAATGAGCAGTTCTTC. This sequence encodes CASSQEFGTNLLGADHNEQFF.

The chain is built from TRBV5-5 and TRBJ2-7; 9 nucleotides align to TRBD1. This CDR3 has 16 residues. V lost 0 bases, J lost 2 bases, and 6 bases stayed unmatched. Germline lookup yields CDR1 SGHKS and CDR2 YYEKEE (reference sequence). The CDR3: CASSLDATGGAYEQYF. The CDR3 DNA follows: TGTGCCAGCAGCTTGGACGCGACAGGGGGGGCCTACGAGCAGTACTTC.